The sequence of this TCR beta chain was determined in a study of cytotoxic CD8 clonotypes in ibrutinib-treated CLL. In the case of this clone: No antigen is known for it.

Cryopreserved PBMCs yielded approximately 2 micrograms of genomic DNA for TCR beta libraries. This CDR3 has 12 amino acids. Germline values: CDR1 SQVTM, CDR2 ANQGSEA. Trimming took 5 bases from V and 4 from J, leaving 11 bases between them. The method was immunoSEQ multiplex PCR; TCRdb's version includes in-frame clones alone and lacks a portion of them. The sample lists 50,000 to 60,000 clones; approximately 87% were seen once. General study points: Public clonotypes were seen rarely and were contracted or stable on treatment. Before falling back toward baseline at progression, clonality had risen at the time of ibrutinib response.

This clonotype was sampled from a human donor with chronic lymphocytic leukemia. The gene calls are TRBV29-1 and TRBJ2-5; unclear D gene. This specimen consisted of PBMCs, obtained after 24 months of ibrutinib treatment. The CDR3 protein is CSVWIRRETQYF. DNA of the CDR3: TGCAGCGTTTGGATCCGGAGAGAGACCCAGTACTTC.